The 25 T cell receptor beta chains reported below all come from one sample, sequenced in a study of blood T cell repertoires in COVID-19. The data were produced by immunoSEQ multiplex PCR, yet TCRdb's version contains in-frame clones alone and is incomplete. The repertoire holds fewer than 100,000 clones, with 80% to 90% as singletons. Sample: peripheral blood. The source is a woman aged 45-59 years with acute or convalescent COVID-19.

This chain joins TRBV5-5 and TRBJ2-1, with 7 bases that match TRBD2. CDR1 is SGHKS, CDR2 YYEKEE, per germline (reference sequence). The CDR3 has 16 residues. Losses at the gene ends were 1 base for V and 0 bases for J; bases not matched to a gene: 4. The CDR3 DNA follows: TGTGCCAGCAGCTTGTCGACTAGCAGCTCCTACAATGAGCAGTTCTTC. Encoded protein: CASSLSTSSSYNEQFF.

V gene TRBV9 combines with J gene TRBJ1-4; D may be TRBD1 (6 bases). The CDR3 consists of 14 residues. V lost 4 bases and J lost 3, with 10 bases in between. The germline V gene encodes CDR1 SGDLS and CDR2 YYNGEE. The CDR3 DNA reads as TGTGCCAGCAGCAAAGGACAGTCTAATGAAAAACTGTTTTTT. Its translation is CASSKGQSNEKLFF.

The gene calls are TRBV6-4 and TRBJ2-1, with TRBD2 matching 8 bases. The CDR3 is made up of 13 amino acids. With 5 bases clipped from V and 6 bases from J, the junction kept 3 bases outside the gene matches. The germline V gene has CDR1 MRHNA and CDR2 SNTAGT. The CDR3 region is CASSSGTSNEQFF. CDR3 nucleotides: TGTGCCAGCAGTTCTGGGACTAGCAATGAGCAGTTCTTC.

The genes are TRBV6-6 and TRBJ2-2; D is undetermined. This CDR3 is 13 amino acids long. Trimming cost V 2 bases and J 4 bases, with 5 bases left between them. The germline gives CDR1 MNHNY, CDR2 SVGAGI (reference sequence). This CDR3 is CASSYQITGELFF. DNA of the CDR3: TGTGCCAGCAGTTACCAGATCACCGGGGAGCTGTTTTTT.

This clone showed up just once. The rearrangement links TRBV18 to TRBJ2-2; weak D call: TRBD1 (5 bases). Germline CDR1 reads KGHSH; CDR2 reads LQKENI. Trimming took off 2 bases at V and 0 bases at J, with 10 bases between the two ends. This CDR3 spans 16 amino acids. CDR3 protein: CASSPRQRANTGELFF. In nucleotides, the CDR3 is TGTGCCAGCTCACCAAGACAGCGCGCGAACACCGGGGAGCTGTTTTTT.

This clone was recorded a few times. Here the CDR3 reads CASSILTGGGGNQPQHF. In DNA, the CDR3 is TGTGCCAGTAGTATCCTTACAGGGGGGGGAGGCAATCAGCCCCAGCATTTT. The V call is TRBV19, the J call TRBJ1-5, with 8 bases that match TRBD1. Germline-derived CDR1 and CDR2 are LNHDA and SQIVND (reference sequence). The CDR3 has 17 residues. The V and J ends lost 3 bases and 2 bases, in that order; junction bases with no gene match: 9.

The rearrangement uses TRBV5-7 and TRBJ2-2; D is undetermined. TRBV5-7 is an open reading frame, and its role is uncertain. This CDR3 has 15 amino acids. V lost 3 bases to trimming and J lost 4 bases, with 13 bases between them. This CDR3 reads CASSYLFFLTGELFF. CDR3 DNA: TGTGCCAGCAGCTATCTATTCTTTCTCACCGGGGAGCTGTTTTTT.

This clone has a handful of counts. The chain combines TRBV19 with TRBJ1-5; possible D gene TRBD1, 6 bases. Germline values: CDR1 LNHDA, CDR2 SQIVND (reference sequence). V shed 8 bases and J shed 0 bases, with 17 bases lying between them. This CDR3 comprises 16 residues. The DNA for the CDR3 is TGTGCCAGTCAACCCCGGACAGTCTATAGCAATCAGCCCCAGCATTTT. It yields the protein CASQPRTVYSNQPQHF.

This chain links TRBV6-2 or TRBV6-3 with TRBJ1-1, with D perhaps TRBD1 (6 bases). The germline CDR1 and CDR2 sequences are MNHEY and SVGEGT. The V end was cut by 4 bases, the J end by 5 bases, with 17 bases between. The CDR3 is 15 amino acids. In nucleotides, the CDR3 is TGTGCCAGCAGTTTGGGGGCCTTGGGAAGGACTGAAGCTTTCTTT. Translating it yields CASSLGALGRTEAFF.

V is TRBV2 and J is TRBJ2-1; D might be TRBD2 (6 bases). This CDR3 is built from 14 residues. V was pared by 6 bases and J by 4 bases, with 13 bases between. Germline V gene data show CDR1 as SNHLY and CDR2 as FYNNEI. The CDR3 loop reads CASRSTGTYNEQFF. The CDR3 DNA reads as TGTGCCAGCAGATCGACCGGGACTTACAATGAGCAGTTCTTC.

The chain carries TRBV11-3 and TRBJ2-1, with TRBD1 as a possible D gene (5 bases). V lost 5 bases, J lost 12 bases, and 17 bases lay in between. Germline V gene data show CDR1 as SGHNT and CDR2 as YENEEA. The CDR3 spans 13 residues. The CDR3 nucleotides are TGTGCCAGCAGCCCTAGGGGCGAACTTTTGCAGTTCTTC. Translation gives CASSPRGELLQFF.

This chain connects TRBV28 to TRBJ2-7, with D perhaps TRBD2 (7 bases). Germline CDR1 and CDR2: MDHEN and SYDVKM. Trimming took 2 bases from V and 3 from J, leaving 17 bases between them. The CDR3 extends over 16 amino acids. The CDR3 here is CASSLPEGGLGYEQYF. CDR3 coding DNA: TGTGCCAGCAGTTTACCGGAGGGGGGGCTAGGCTACGAGCAGTACTTC.

Only one count was recorded for this clone. This sequence joins TRBV30 and TRBJ1-1; perhaps TRBD1 as D (5 bases). The ends were cut back, 5 bases at V and 2 bases at J, with 15 bases in the middle. CDR1 is GTSNPN, CDR2 SVGIG, per germline (reference sequence). The CDR3 consists of 14 residues. CDR3 region: CAWGFWGSNTEAFF. CDR3 in DNA: TGTGCCTGGGGTTTTTGGGGCTCTAACACTGAAGCTTTCTTT.

The gene calls are TRBV30 and TRBJ2-5; D possibly corresponds to TRBD2 (5 bases). Trimming stripped 0 bases from V and 4 bases from J, with 18 bases between. CDR1 is GTSNPN and CDR2 is SVGIG in the germline V gene (reference sequence). This CDR3 comprises 16 residues. The CDR3 nucleotides read TGTGCCTGGAGTGTAGGTTCATCTAGCCACCGAGAGACCCAGTACTTC. Its translation: CAWSVGSSSHRETQYF.

The V and J genes are TRBV5-5 and TRBJ2-7; TRBD1 agrees at 12 bases. The CDR3 totals 18 residues. Germline V CDR1 and CDR2: SGHKS, YYEKEE (reference sequence). V trimming: 2 bases; J trimming: 5 bases; junction bases outside the gene matches: 14. The CDR3 sequence is CASSFPPRPGQGAHEQYF. CDR3 DNA sequence: TGTGCCAGCAGCTTTCCCCCCCGGCCGGGACAGGGGGCCCACGAGCAGTACTTC.

The V call is TRBV12-3 or TRBV12-4, the J call TRBJ1-6; the D gene is possibly TRBD1 (5 bases). This CDR3 is 13 amino acids long. The V gene lost 6 bases and the J gene lost 10 bases, with 13 bases spanning the gap. CDR3 amino acids: CASSPRGTSPLHF. CDR3 in DNA: TGTGCCAGCAGCCCGCGGGGGACCTCACCCCTCCACTTT.

In its sample, this clone was seen once. The chain is built from TRBV4-1 and TRBJ2-7, with 9 positions matching TRBD1. CDR1 is MGHRA, CDR2 YSYEKL, per germline. Trimming at V came to 1 base and at J to 6 bases, leaving 10 bases not matched to a gene. The CDR3 sequence is 16 residues long. In DNA, the CDR3 is TGCGCCAGCAGCCAAGGGACGGGACAGGGTTGGGGCGAGCAGTACTTC. The encoded protein is CASSQGTGQGWGEQYF.

The V gene is TRBV6-2 or TRBV6-3, the J gene TRBJ2-2; 7 bases agree with TRBD1. V shed 0 bases, J shed 3 bases, and the junction held 10 bases outside the gene matches. The germline gives CDR1 MNHEY, CDR2 SVGEGT. The CDR3 extends over 18 amino acids. The CDR3 spells CASSYSLIGGADTGELFF. DNA of the CDR3: TGTGCCAGCAGTTACTCGCTTATAGGGGGCGCTGACACCGGGGAGCTGTTTTTT.

The chain links TRBV10-2 to TRBJ2-7; 8 bases agree with TRBD1. CDR3 size: 15 residues. Germline V CDR1 and CDR2: WSHSY, SAAADI. V shed 3 bases, J shed 0 bases, and the junction held 4 bases outside the gene matches. Written as DNA, the CDR3 is TGCGCCAGCAGTGAAGGAGGACAGGGCTCCTACGAGCAGTACTTC. It encodes CASSEGGQGSYEQYF.

Here the CDR3 reads CASSLIAGTTYEQFF. The DNA of the CDR3 is TGCGCCAGCAGCTTGATTGCAGGGACAACCTATGAGCAGTTCTTC. The chain combines TRBV5-1 with TRBJ2-1, with D possibly being TRBD1 (6 bases). The CDR3 has 15 residues. Germline-derived CDR1 and CDR2 are SGHRS and YFSETQ. V lost 1 base to trimming and J lost 8 bases, with 16 bases between them.

The chain is built from TRBV4-2 and TRBJ1-1, with D tentatively TRBD1 (5 bases). Germline CDR1 is LGHNA and CDR2 is YNFKEQ. Deletions cut 1 base from V and 4 bases from J, with 10 bases between. There are 14 residues in the CDR3. The CDR3, as DNA: TGTGCCAGCAGCCAAGTTGGGGGGTCCACTGAAGCTTTCTTT. This codes for CASSQVGGSTEAFF.

The J gene is TRBJ1-2, the V gene TRBV5-6; a weak D match, TRBD1 (6 bases). The length of the CDR3 is 14 residues. The V end lost 2 bases, the J end lost 7 bases, and 15 bases lay between the germline ends. Germline CDR1 and CDR2: SGHDT and YYEEEE. This CDR3 reads CASSLAGAKIGYTF. CDR3 sequence (DNA): TGTGCCAGCAGCTTAGCGGGGGCTAAGATTGGCTACACCTTC.

The gene calls are TRBV29-1 and TRBJ2-7, with 9 bases matching TRBD2. Germline CDR1 SQVTM, CDR2 ANQGSEA. The CDR3 contains 15 residues. J lost 0 bases, V lost 2 bases, and 5 bases had no gene match. Here the CDR3 reads CSVEMSGRSSYEQYF. The CDR3 DNA is TGCAGCGTTGAAATGAGCGGGAGGAGCTCCTACGAGCAGTACTTC.

This rearrangement joins TRBV27 to TRBJ2-7; D gene uncertain. The CDR3 extends over 13 amino acids. CDR1 is MNHEY and CDR2 is SMNVEV in the germline V gene (reference sequence). The V end lost 0 bases, the J end lost 3 bases, and 6 bases lay between the germline ends. CDR3 nucleotides: TGTGCCAGCAGTTTATCTCCCTTCTACGAGCAGTACTTC. Protein: CASSLSPFYEQYF.

J is TRBJ1-4 and V is TRBV4-2; 10 positions agree with TRBD1. The length of the CDR3 is 20 residues. V gave up 3 bases and J gave up 0 bases; unmatched junction bases: 13. Germline CDR1 is LGHNA and CDR2 is YNFKEQ. The CDR3 DNA is TGTGCCAGCAGCCAGGCTCGTAGGACAGGGGGTTACACAACTAATGAAAAACTGTTTTTT. Translation: CASSQARRTGGYTTNEKLFF.